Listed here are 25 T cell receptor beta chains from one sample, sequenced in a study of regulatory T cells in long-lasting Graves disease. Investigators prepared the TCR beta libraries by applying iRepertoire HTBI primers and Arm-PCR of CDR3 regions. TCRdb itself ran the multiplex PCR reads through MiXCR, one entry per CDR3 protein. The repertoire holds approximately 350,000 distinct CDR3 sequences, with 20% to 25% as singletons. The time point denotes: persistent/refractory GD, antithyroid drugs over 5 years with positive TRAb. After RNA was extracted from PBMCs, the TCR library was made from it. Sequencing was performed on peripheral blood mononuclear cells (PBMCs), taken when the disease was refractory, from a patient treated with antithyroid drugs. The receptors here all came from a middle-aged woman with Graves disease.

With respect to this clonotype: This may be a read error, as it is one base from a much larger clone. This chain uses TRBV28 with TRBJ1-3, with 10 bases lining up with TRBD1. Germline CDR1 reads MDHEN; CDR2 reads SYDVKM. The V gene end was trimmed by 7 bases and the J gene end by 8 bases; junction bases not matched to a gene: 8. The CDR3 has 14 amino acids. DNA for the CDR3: TGTGCCAGCAAACAGACAGGGGGCCGAGACACCATATATTTT. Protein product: CASKQTGGRDTIYF.

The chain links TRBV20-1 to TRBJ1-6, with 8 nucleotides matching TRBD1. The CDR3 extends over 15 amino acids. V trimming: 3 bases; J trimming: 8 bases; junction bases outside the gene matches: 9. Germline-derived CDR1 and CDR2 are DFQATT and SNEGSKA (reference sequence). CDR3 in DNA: TGCAGTGCTAGTCTTGGGACAGGTGCTCATTCACCCCTCCACTTT. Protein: CSASLGTGAHSPLHF.

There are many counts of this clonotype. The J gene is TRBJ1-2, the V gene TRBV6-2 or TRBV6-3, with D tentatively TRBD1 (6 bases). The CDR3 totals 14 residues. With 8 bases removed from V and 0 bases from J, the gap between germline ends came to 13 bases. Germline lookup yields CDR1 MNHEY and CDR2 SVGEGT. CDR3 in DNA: TGTGCCAGCCTTAGCCGACAGGCTAACTATGGCTACACCTTC. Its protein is CASLSRQANYGYTF.

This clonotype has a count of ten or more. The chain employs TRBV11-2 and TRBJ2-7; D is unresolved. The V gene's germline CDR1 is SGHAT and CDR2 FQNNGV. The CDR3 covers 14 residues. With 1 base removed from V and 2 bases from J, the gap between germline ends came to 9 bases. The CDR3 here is CASSLGYGTYEQYF. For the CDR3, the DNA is TGTGCCAGCAGCTTAGGGTATGGGACCTACGAGCAGTACTTC.

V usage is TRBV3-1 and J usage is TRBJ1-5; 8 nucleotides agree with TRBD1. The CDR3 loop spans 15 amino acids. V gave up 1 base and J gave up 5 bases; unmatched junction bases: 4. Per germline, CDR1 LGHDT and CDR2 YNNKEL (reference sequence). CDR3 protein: CASSQGTGTYQPQHF. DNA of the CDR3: TGTGCCAGCAGCCAAGGGACAGGGACATATCAGCCCCAGCATTTT.

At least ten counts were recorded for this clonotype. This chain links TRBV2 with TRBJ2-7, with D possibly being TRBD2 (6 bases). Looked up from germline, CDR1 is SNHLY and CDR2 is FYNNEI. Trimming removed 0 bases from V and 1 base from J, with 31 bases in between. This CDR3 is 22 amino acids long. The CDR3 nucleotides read TGTGCCAGCAGTGAAGCGCTTTTTCGGCCGGCGAGCTCGACTAGTCAATCCTACGAGCAGTACTTC. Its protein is CASSEALFRPASSTSQSYEQYF. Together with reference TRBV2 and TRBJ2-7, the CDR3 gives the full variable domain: EPEVTQTPSHQVTQMGQEVILRCVPISNHLYFYWYRQILGQKVEFLVSFYNNEISEKSEIFDDQFSVERPDGSNFTLKIRSTKLEDSAMYFCASSEALFRPASSTSQSYEQYFGPGTRLTVT.

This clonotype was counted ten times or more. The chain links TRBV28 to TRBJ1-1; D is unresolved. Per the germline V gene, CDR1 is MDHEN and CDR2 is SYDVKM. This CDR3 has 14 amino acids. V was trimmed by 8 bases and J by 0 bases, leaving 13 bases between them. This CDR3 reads CASRPSIMNTEAFF. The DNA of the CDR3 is TGTGCCAGCCGACCTTCCATCATGAACACTGAAGCTTTCTTT.

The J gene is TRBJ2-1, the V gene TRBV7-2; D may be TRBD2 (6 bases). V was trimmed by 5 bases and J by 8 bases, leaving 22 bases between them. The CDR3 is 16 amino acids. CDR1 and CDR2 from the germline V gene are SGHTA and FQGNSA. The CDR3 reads CASSLGLTGNNDEQFF. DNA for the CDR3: TGTGCCAGCAGCCTTGGACTAACGGGAAATAACGATGAGCAGTTCTTC. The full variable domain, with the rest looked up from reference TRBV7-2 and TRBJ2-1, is GAGVSQSPSNKVTEKGKDVELRCDPISGHTALYWYRQSLGQGLEFLIYFQGNSAPDKSGLPSDRFSAERTGGSVSTLTIQRTQQEDSAVYLCASSLGLTGNNDEQFFGPGTRLTVL.

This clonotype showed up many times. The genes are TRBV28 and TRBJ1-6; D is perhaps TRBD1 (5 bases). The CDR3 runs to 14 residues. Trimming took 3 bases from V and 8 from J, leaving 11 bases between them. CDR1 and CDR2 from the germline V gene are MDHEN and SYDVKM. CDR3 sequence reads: CASSFGGIYSPLHF. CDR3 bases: TGTGCCAGCAGTTTCGGGGGAATTTATTCACCCCTCCACTTT.

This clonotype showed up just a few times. This CDR3 is CASSRAPGGETQYF. DNA for the CDR3: TGTGCCAGCAGCCGCGCCCCGGGCGGAGAGACCCAGTACTTC. The chain joins TRBV4-2 to TRBJ2-5; D ambiguous. Germline CDR1 and CDR2: LGHNA and YNFKEQ. This CDR3 has 14 amino acids. Deletions cut 4 bases from V and 4 bases from J, with 13 bases between.

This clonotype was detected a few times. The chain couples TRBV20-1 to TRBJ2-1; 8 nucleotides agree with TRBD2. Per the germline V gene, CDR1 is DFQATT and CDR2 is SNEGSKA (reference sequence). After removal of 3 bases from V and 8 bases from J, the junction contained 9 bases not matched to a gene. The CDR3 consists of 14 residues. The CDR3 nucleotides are TGCAGTGCTAGCTTAGCGGGAAGGGTCGATGAGCAGTTCTTC. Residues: CSASLAGRVDEQFF.

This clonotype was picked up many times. For the CDR3, the DNA is TGCGCCAGCAGCTTTCGACAGGGGGGAAGCATATGGGGCACTGAAGCTTTCTTT. This codes for CASSFRQGGSIWGTEAFF. The chain links TRBV5-1 to TRBJ1-1; 9 bases are a match to TRBD1. CDR3 size: 18 residues. Germline values: CDR1 SGHRS, CDR2 YFSETQ. Trimming took 2 bases from V and 4 from J; bases not matched to a gene: 15.

CDR3 nucleotides: TGCAGTGCTTTCAATTACGGACAAACTAGCGGAACCTCCTACGAGCAGTACTTC. Translation: CSAFNYGQTSGTSYEQYF. The rearrangement links TRBV20-1 to TRBJ2-7, with 8 positions matching TRBD2. The CDR3 extends over 18 amino acids. The ends lost 5 bases at V and 0 bases at J; junction bases unmatched: 18. The germline V gene has CDR1 DFQATT and CDR2 SNEGSKA (reference sequence).

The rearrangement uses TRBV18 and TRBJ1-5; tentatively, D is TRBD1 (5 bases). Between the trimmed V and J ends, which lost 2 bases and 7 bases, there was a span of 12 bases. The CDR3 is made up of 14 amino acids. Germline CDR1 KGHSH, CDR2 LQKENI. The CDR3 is CASSPTGGMQPQHF. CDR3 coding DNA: TGTGCCAGCTCACCAACGGGGGGAATGCAGCCCCAGCATTTT.

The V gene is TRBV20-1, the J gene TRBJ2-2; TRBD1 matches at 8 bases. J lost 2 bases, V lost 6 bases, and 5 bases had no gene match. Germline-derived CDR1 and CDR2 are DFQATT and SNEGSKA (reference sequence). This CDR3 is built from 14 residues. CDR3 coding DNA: TGCAGTGCGATGGGACAGGAAAACACCGGGGAGCTGTTTTTT. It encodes CSAMGQENTGELFF.

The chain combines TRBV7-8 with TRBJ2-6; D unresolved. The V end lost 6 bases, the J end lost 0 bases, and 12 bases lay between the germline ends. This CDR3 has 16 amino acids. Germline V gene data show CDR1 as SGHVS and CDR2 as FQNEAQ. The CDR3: CASRHITDSGANVLTF. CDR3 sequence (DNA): TGTGCCAGCAGACATATAACAGACTCTGGGGCCAACGTCCTGACTTTC.

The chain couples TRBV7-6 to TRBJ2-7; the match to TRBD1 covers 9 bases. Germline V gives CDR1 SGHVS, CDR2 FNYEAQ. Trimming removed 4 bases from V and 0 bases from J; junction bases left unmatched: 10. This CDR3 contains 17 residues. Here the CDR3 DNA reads TGTGCCAGCAGCTCCCACACAGGGGGCCCTAGCTCCTACGAGCAGTACTTC. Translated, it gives CASSSHTGGPSSYEQYF.

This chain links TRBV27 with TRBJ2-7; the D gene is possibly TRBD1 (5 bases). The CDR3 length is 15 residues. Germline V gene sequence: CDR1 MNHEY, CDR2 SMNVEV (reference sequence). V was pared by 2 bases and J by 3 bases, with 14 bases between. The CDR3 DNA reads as TGTGCCAGCAGTTTACGTGGGGCCCCTCTCTACGAGCAGTACTTC. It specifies CASSLRGAPLYEQYF.

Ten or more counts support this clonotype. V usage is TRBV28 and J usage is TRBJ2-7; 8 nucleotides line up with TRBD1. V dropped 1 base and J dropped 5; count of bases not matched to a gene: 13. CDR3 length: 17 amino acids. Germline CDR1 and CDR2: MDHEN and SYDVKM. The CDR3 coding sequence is TGTGCCAGCAGTTTATTTTCCTTGTCAGGGGGCATGGACGAGCAGTACTTC. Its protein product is CASSLFSLSGGMDEQYF.

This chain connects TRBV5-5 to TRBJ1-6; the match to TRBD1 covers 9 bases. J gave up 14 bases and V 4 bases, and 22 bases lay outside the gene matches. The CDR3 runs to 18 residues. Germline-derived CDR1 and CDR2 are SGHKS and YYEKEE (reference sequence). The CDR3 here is CASSLPSYRDRAVWSLHF. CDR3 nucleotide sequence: TGTGCCAGCAGCCTACCGTCATACCGGGACAGGGCGGTTTGGTCCCTCCACTTT.

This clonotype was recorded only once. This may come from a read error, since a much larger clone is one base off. In DNA form, the CDR3 reads TGTGCCAGCAGTTACTCGACCAAAAACGTTCAGTACTTC. It yields the protein CASSYSTKNVQYF. The gene calls are TRBV12-3 or TRBV12-4 and TRBJ2-4, with no clear D. This CDR3 has 13 amino acids.

The CDR3 loop reads CASSQPGQGNVEQYF. The CDR3 bases are TGTGCCAGCAGCCAACCGGGACAGGGTAATGTCGAGCAGTACTTC. The chain employs TRBV3-1 and TRBJ2-7; 9 bases line up with TRBD1. V lost 2 bases, J lost 6 bases, and 8 bases stayed unmatched. CDR1 is LGHDT, CDR2 YNNKEL, per germline (reference sequence). This CDR3 spans 15 amino acids.

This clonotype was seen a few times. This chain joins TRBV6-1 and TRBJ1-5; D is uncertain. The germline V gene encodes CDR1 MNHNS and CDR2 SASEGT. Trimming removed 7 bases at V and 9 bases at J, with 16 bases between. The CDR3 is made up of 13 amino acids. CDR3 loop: CASKSNPEGPQHF. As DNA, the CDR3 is TGTGCCAGCAAGTCAAATCCCGAAGGGCCCCAGCATTTT.

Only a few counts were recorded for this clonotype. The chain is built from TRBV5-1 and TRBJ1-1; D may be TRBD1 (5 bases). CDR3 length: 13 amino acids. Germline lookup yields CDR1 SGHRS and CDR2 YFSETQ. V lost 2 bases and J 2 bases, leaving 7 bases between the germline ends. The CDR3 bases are TGCGCCAGCAGCTTTTGGGGCAACACTGAAGCTTTCTTT. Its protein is CASSFWGNTEAFF.

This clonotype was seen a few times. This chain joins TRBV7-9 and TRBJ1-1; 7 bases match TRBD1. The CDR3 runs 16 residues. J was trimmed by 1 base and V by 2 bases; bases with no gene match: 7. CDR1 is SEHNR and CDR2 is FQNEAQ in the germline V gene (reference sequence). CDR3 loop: CASSLIPGTENTEAFF. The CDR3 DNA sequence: TGTGCCAGCAGCTTAATTCCCGGGACAGAGAACACTGAAGCTTTCTTT.